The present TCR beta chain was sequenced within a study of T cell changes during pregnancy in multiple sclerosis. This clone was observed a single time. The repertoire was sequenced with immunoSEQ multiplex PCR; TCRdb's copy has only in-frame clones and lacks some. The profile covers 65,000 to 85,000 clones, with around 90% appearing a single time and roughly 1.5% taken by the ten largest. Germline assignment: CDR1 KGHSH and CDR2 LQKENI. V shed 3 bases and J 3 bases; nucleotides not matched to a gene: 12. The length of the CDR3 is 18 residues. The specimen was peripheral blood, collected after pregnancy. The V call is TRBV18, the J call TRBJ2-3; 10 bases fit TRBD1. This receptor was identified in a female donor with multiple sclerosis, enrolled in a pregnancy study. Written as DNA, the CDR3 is TGTGCCAGCTCACCTCGGGACAGGGGCCTCCAAGGGACAGATACGCAGTATTTT. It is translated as CASSPRDRGLQGTDTQYF.